Reported below is one TCR beta chain. The sample originates from a study of CD8 T cells in ankylosing spondylitis. Using its own MiXCR run on the 5' RACE reads, TCRdb lists one record per CDR3 protein. The sample carries 150,000 or so distinct CDR3 sequences, around 32% recorded once. The sequenced sample was synovial fluid, either unsorted or a sorted T cell fraction (not recorded which). This sequence was found in a male donor with ankylosing spondylitis.

CDR3 region: CSVVWWASGRTTNYNEQFF. The DNA of the CDR3 is TGCAGCGTTGTCTGGTGGGCTAGCGGGAGGACTACTAATTACAATGAGCAGTTCTTC. The genes are TRBV29-1 and TRBJ2-1; TRBD2 agrees at 11 bases. The junction had 18 bases not matched to a gene; V was cut back by 4 bases and J by 4 bases. Germline CDR1 and CDR2: SQVTM and ANQGSEA. The CDR3 runs to 19 residues.